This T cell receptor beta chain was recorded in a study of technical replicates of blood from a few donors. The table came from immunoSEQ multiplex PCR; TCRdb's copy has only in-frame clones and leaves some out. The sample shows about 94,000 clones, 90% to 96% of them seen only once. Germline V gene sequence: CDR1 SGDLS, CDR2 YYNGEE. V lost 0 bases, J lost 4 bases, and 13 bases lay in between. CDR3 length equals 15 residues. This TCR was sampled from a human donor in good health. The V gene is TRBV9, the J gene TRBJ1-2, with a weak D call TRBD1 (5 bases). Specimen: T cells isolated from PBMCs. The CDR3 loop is CASSVDQGLGYGYTF. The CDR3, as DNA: TGTGCCAGCAGCGTAGATCAGGGATTAGGCTATGGCTACACCTTC.